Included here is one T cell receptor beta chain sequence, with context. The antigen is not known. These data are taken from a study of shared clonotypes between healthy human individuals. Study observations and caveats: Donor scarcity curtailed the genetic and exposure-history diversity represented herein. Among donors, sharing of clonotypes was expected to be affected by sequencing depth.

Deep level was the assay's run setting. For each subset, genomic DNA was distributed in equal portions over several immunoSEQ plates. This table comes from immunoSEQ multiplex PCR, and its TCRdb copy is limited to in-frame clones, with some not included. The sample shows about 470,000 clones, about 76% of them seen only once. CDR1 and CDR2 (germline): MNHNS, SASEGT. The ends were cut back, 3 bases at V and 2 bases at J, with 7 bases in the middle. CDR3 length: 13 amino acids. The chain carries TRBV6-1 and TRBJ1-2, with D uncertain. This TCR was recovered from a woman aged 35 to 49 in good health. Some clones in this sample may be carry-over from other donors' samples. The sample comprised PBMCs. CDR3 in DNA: TGTGCCAGCAGTGACGGTAGAAACTATGGCTACACCTTC. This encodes CASSDGRNYGYTF.